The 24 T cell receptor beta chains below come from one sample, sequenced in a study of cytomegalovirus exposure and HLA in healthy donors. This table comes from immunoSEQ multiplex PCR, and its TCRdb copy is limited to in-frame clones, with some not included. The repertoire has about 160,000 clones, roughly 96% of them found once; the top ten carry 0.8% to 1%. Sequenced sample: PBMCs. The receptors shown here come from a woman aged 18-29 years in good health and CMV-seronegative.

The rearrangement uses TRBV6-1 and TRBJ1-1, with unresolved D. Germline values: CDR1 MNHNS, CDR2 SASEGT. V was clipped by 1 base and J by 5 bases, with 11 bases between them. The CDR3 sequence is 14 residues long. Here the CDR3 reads CASSEGAFGTEAFF. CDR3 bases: TGTGCCAGCAGTGAAGGGGCCTTCGGTACTGAAGCTTTCTTT.

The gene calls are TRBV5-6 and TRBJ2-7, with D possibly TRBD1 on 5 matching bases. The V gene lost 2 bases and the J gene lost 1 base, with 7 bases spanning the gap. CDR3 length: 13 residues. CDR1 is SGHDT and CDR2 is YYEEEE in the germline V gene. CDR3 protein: CASSLQASYEQYF. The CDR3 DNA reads TGTGCCAGCAGCTTACAGGCATCCTACGAGCAGTACTTC.

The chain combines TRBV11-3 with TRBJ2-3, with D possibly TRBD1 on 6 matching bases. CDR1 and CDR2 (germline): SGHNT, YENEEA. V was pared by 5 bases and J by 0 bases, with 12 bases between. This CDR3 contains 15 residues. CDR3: CASSPGTLSTDTQYF. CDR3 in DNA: TGTGCCAGCAGCCCCGGGACACTGAGCACAGATACGCAGTATTTT.

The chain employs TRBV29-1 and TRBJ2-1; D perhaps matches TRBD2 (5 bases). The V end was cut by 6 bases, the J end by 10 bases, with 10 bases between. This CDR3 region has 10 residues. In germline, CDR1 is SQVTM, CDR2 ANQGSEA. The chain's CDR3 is CSVQRVEQFF. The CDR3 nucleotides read TGCAGCGTGCAGAGGGTGGAGCAGTTCTTC.

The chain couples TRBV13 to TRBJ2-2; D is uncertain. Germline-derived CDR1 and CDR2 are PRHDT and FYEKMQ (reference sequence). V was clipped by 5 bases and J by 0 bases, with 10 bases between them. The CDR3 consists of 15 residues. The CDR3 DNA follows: TGTGCCAGCAGCGTGACTGCCACGAACACCGGGGAGCTGTTTTTT. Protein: CASSVTATNTGELFF. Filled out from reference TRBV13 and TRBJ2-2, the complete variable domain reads AAGVIQSPRHLIKEKRETATLKCYPIPRHDTVYWYQQGPGQDPQFLISFYEKMQSDKGSIPDRFSAQQFSDYHSELNMSSLELGDSALYFCASSVTATNTGELFFGEGSRLTVL.

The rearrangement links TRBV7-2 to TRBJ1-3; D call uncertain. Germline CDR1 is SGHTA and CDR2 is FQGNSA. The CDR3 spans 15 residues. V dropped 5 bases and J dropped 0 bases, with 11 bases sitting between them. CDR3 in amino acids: CASSAELTSGNTIYF. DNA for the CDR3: TGTGCCAGCAGCGCCGAGCTTACCTCTGGAAACACCATATATTTT.

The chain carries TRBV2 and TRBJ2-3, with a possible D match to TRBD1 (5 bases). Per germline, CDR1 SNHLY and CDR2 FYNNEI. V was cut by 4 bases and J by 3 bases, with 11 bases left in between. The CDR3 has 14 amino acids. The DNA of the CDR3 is TGTGCCAGCAGTGGGTTAAAGGGGACAGATACGCAGTATTTT. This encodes CASSGLKGTDTQYF.

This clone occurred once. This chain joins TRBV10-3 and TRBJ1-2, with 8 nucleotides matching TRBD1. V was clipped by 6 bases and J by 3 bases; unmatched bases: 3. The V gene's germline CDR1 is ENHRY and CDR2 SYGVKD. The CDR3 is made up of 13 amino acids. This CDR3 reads CAISATGDYGYTF. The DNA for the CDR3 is TGTGCCATCAGCGCGACAGGGGACTATGGCTACACCTTC.

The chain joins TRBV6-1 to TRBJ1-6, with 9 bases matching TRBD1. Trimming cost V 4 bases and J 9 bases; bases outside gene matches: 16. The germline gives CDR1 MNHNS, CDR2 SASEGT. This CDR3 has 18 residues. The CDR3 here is CASSALRTGALRGSPLHF. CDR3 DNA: TGTGCCAGCAGTGCCCTGAGGACAGGGGCCTTAAGGGGTTCACCCCTCCACTTT.

The CDR3 protein is CASSLGRGTYNEQFF. CDR3 nucleotide sequence: TGTGCCAGCAGTCTAGGGAGGGGTACGTACAATGAGCAGTTCTTC. V gene TRBV9 combines with J gene TRBJ2-1; 7 bases agree with TRBD2. V lost 5 bases, J lost 4 bases, and 9 bases stayed unmatched. The CDR3 has 15 amino acids. Germline loops: CDR1 SGDLS, CDR2 YYNGEE.

Written as DNA, the CDR3 is TGTGCCAGCAGCTTAGCAGGGTGGGGGGGAGATACGCAGTATTTT. It specifies CASSLAGWGGDTQYF. The chain employs TRBV7-8 and TRBJ2-3; 7 nucleotides match TRBD2. Trimming took 0 bases from V and 5 from J; bases not matched to a gene: 5. Looked up from germline, CDR1 is SGHVS and CDR2 is FQNEAQ. The CDR3 is 15 amino acids.

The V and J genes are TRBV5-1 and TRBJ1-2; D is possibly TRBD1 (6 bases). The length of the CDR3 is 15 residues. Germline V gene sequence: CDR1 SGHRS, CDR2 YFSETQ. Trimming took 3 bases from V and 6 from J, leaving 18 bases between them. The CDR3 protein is CASSSRQDSLDGYTF. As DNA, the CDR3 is TGCGCCAGCAGCTCCCGACAGGACAGCTTGGATGGCTACACCTTC.

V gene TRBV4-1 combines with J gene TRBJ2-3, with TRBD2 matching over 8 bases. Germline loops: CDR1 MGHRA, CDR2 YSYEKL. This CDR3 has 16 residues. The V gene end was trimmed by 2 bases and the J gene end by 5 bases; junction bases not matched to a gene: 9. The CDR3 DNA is TGCGCCAGCAGCCAAACAATGACTAGCGTCAGAGATACGCAGTATTTT. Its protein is CASSQTMTSVRDTQYF.

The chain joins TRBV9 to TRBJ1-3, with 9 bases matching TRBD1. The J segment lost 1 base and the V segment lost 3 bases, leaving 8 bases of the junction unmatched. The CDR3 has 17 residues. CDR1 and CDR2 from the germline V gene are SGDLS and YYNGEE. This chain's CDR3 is CASSDRLGTGSGNTIYF. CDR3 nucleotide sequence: TGTGCCAGCAGCGATCGACTGGGGACAGGGTCTGGAAACACCATATATTTT. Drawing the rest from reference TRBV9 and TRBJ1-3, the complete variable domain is DSGVTQTPKHLITATGQRVTLRCSPRSGDLSVYWYQQSLDQGLQFLIQYYNGEERAKGNILERFSAQQFPDLHSELNLSSLELGDSALYFCASSDRLGTGSGNTIYFGEGSWLTVV.

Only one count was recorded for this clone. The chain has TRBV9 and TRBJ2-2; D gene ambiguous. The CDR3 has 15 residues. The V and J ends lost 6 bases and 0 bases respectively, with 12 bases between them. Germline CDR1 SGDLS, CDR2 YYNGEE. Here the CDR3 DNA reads TGTGCCAGCAAAGGCGGAGACGCGAACACCGGGGAGCTGTTTTTT. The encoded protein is CASKGGDANTGELFF.

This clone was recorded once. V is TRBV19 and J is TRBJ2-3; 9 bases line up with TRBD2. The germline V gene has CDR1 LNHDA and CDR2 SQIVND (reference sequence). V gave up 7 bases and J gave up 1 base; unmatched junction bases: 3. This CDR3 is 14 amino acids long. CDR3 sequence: CASKVAGGTDTQYF. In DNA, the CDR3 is TGTGCCAGTAAGGTAGCGGGGGGCACAGATACGCAGTATTTT.

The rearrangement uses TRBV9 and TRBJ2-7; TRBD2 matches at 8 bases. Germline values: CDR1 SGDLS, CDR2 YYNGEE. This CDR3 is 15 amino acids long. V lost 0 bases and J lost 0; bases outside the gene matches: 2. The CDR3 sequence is CASSVAGGVSYEQYF. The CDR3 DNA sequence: TGTGCCAGCAGCGTAGCCGGGGGGGTCTCCTACGAGCAGTACTTC. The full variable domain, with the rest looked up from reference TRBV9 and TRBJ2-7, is DSGVTQTPKHLITATGQRVTLRCSPRSGDLSVYWYQQSLDQGLQFLIQYYNGEERAKGNILERFSAQQFPDLHSELNLSSLELGDSALYFCASSVAGGVSYEQYFGPGTRLTVT.

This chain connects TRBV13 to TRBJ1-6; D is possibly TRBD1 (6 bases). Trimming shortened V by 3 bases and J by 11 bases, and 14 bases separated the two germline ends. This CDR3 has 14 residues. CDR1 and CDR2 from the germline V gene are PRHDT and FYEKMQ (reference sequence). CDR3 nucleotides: TGTGCCAGCAGCTTCACAGGGTCCAGGGCACCCCTCCACTTT. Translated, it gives CASSFTGSRAPLHF.

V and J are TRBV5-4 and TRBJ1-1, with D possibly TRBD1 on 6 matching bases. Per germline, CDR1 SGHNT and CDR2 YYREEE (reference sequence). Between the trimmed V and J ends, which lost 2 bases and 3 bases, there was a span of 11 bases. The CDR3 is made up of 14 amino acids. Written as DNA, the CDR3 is TGTGCCAGCAGCTTACAGGGAGGGGACACTGAAGCTTTCTTT. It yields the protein CASSLQGGDTEAFF.

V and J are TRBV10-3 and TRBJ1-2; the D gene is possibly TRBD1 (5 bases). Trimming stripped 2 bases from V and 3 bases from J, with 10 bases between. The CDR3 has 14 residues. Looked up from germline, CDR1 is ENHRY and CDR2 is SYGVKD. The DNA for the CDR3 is TGTGCCATCAGTGAGAAGGGGATCTACTATGGCTACACCTTC. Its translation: CAISEKGIYYGYTF.

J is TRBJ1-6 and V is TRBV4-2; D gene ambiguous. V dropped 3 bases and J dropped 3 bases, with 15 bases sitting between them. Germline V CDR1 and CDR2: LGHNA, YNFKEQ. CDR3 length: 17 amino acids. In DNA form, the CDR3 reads TGTGCCAGCAGCCAGGGCCTGATCCGGGGCTATAATTCACCCCTCCACTTT. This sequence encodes CASSQGLIRGYNSPLHF.

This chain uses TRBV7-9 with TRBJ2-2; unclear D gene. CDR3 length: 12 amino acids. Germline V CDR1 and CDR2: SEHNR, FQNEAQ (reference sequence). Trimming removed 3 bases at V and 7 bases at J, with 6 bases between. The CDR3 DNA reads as TGTGCCAGCAGCTTCTTAGTCGGGGAGCTGTTTTTT. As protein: CASSFLVGELFF.

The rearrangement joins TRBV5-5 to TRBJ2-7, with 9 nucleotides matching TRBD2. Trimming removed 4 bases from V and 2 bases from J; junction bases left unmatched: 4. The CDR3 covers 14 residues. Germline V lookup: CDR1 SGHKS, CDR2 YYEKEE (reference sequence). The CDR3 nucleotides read TGTGCCAGCAGCCGTAGCGGGGGAGCCTACGAGCAGTACTTC. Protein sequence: CASSRSGGAYEQYF. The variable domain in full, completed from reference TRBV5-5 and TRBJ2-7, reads DAGVTQSPTHLIKTRGQQVTLRCSPISGHKSVSWYQQVLGQGPQFIFQYYEKEERGRGNFPDRFSARQFPNYSSELNVNALLLGDSALYLCASSRSGGAYEQYFGPGTRLTVT.

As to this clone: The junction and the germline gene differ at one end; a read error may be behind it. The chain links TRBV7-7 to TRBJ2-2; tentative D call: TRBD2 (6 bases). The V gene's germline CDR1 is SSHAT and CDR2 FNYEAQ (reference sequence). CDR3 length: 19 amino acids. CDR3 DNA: TGTGCTAGCAGCTCCCCTCCCGGCCGAGGCGGGGTGAACACCGGGGAGCTGTTTTTT. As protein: CASSSPPGRGGVNTGELFF.